The 32 T cell receptor beta chains in this list originate from one sample, sequenced in a study of blood T cell repertoires in COVID-19. Data came from immunoSEQ multiplex PCR; TCRdb stores just in-frame clones and leaves some out. The data show some 19,000 clones, more than 65% seen once. Input material: peripheral blood. These receptor sequences come from a man in his 70s with COVID-19, enrolled during active disease.

V usage is TRBV5-4 and J usage is TRBJ2-1; 7 bases line up with TRBD1. The V gene end was trimmed by 4 bases and the J gene end by 5 bases; junction bases not matched to a gene: 6. From germline, CDR1 is SGHNT and CDR2 YYREEE (reference sequence). The CDR3 has 14 residues. CDR3 DNA sequence: TGTGCCAGCAGCAAATCCGGGACAGACAATGAGCAGTTCTTC. As protein: CASSKSGTDNEQFF.

The rearrangement links TRBV24-1 to TRBJ2-2; no clear D. Deletions cut 8 bases from V and 3 bases from J, with 18 bases between. The CDR3 sequence is 16 residues long. Germline assignment: CDR1 KGHDR and CDR2 SFDVKD. Here the CDR3 DNA reads TGTGCCACCACCGACGACCGAGGAGTATACACCGGGGAGCTGTTTTTT. Translating it yields CATTDDRGVYTGELFF.

The chain is built from TRBV7-2 and TRBJ1-2; D not certain. Germline assignment: CDR1 SGHTA and CDR2 FQGNSA. The CDR3 covers 14 residues. The V end was cut by 1 base, the J end by 4 bases, with 10 bases between. The CDR3 DNA is TGTGCCAGCAGCTTAGGGCAGGTGATCTATGGCTACACCTTC. As protein: CASSLGQVIYGYTF.

This chain links TRBV29-1 with TRBJ1-5; no clear D gene. CDR1 and CDR2 (germline): SQVTM, ANQGSEA. V gave up 7 bases and J gave up 3 bases, with 13 bases separating them. This CDR3 region has 13 residues. The CDR3 reads CSAMTGVNQPQHF. CDR3 bases: TGCAGCGCCATGACCGGGGTCAATCAGCCCCAGCATTTT. Full variable domain (remainder filled in from reference TRBV29-1 and TRBJ1-5): SAVISQKPSRDICQRGTSLTIQCQVDSQVTMMFWYRQQPGQSLTLIATANQGSEATYESGFVIDKFPISRPNLTFSTLTVSNMSPEDSSIYLCSAMTGVNQPQHFGDGTRLSIL.

This chain connects TRBV28 to TRBJ1-6; the D is unclear. The CDR3 is made up of 15 amino acids. From germline, CDR1 is MDHEN and CDR2 SYDVKM. V lost 6 bases and J 0 bases, leaving 9 bases between the germline ends. CDR3 bases: TGTGCCAGCAGCGAGTCTAGCTCCTATAATTCACCCCTCCACTTT. Protein sequence: CASSESSSYNSPLHF.

This clone was counted once. The chain couples TRBV5-1 to TRBJ2-7, with a possible D match to TRBD1 (8 bases). The CDR3 loop spans 15 amino acids. The germline V and J ends were trimmed by 4 bases and 1 base, with 15 bases remaining between them. In germline, CDR1 is SGHRS, CDR2 YFSETQ. CDR3: CASSHTGGDSYEQYF. CDR3 in DNA: TGCGCCAGCAGCCACACAGGGGGGGATTCCTACGAGCAGTACTTC. The whole variable domain, filled in from reference TRBV5-1 and TRBJ2-7, reads KAGVTQTPRYLIKTRGQQVTLSCSPISGHRSVSWYQQTPGQGLQFLFEYFSETQRNKGNFPGRFSGRQFSNSRSEMNVSTLELGDSALYLCASSHTGGDSYEQYFGPGTRLTVT.

The rearrangement links TRBV5-1 to TRBJ1-3; 7 bases are a match to TRBD1. The ends lost 4 bases at V and 2 bases at J; junction bases unmatched: 6. This CDR3 has 15 amino acids. CDR1 and CDR2 (germline): SGHRS, YFSETQ. CDR3: CASSRGQPAGNTIYF. In DNA form, the CDR3 reads TGCGCCAGCAGCCGGGGACAGCCTGCTGGAAACACCATATATTTT.

The rearrangement uses TRBV28 and TRBJ1-3; no definite D call. The length of the CDR3 is 18 residues. V was clipped by 1 base and J by 0 bases, with 16 bases between them. Germline V lookup: CDR1 MDHEN, CDR2 SYDVKM. The CDR3 sequence: CASSLYWGGSSSGNTIYF. CDR3 in DNA: TGTGCCAGCAGTTTATATTGGGGAGGCTCGAGCTCTGGAAACACCATATATTTT.

The chain links TRBV30 to TRBJ1-1; TRBD1 agrees at 9 bases. This CDR3 has 15 amino acids. CDR1 and CDR2 (germline): GTSNPN, SVGIG (reference sequence). The V and J ends lost 2 bases and 5 bases, in that order; junction bases with no gene match: 9. As DNA, the CDR3 is TGTGCCTGGAGTATACCTGACAGGGGGGAAACTGAAGCTTTCTTT. It yields the protein CAWSIPDRGETEAFF.

V gene TRBV19 combines with J gene TRBJ1-1, with TRBD1 as a possible D gene (6 bases). Looked up from germline, CDR1 is LNHDA and CDR2 is SQIVND (reference sequence). Trimming left V 8 bases short and J 2 bases short, with 18 bases between. The CDR3 contains 15 residues. CDR3 in amino acids: CASGYSTGINTEAFF. CDR3 nucleotides: TGTGCCAGTGGGTACTCCACAGGGATTAACACTGAAGCTTTCTTT.

The J gene is TRBJ2-3, the V gene TRBV30; possible D gene TRBD2, 6 bases. The CDR3 has 15 amino acids. CDR1 GTSNPN and CDR2 SVGIG come from the germline V gene (reference sequence). Trimming removed 3 bases from V and 6 bases from J, with 19 bases in between. The CDR3 loop reads CAWRAPGLISDTQYF. The DNA of the CDR3 is TGTGCCTGGAGAGCTCCGGGACTCATTTCGGATACGCAGTATTTT.

The chain employs TRBV3-1 (or the pseudogene TRBV3-2) and TRBJ2-1; D ambiguous. V was pared by 0 bases and J by 6 bases, with 6 bases between. The CDR3 covers 13 residues. Germline V gene data show CDR1 as LGHDT and CDR2 as YNNKEL (reference sequence). The CDR3 region has the DNA TGTGCCAGCAGCCAAGATCGGTTCAATGAGCAGTTCTTC. Its translation: CASSQDRFNEQFF.

The rearrangement uses TRBV20-1 and TRBJ2-3; D is possibly TRBD2 (6 bases). Trimming stripped 3 bases from V and 2 bases from J, with 18 bases between. The germline V gene has CDR1 DFQATT and CDR2 SNEGSKA (reference sequence). The length of the CDR3 is 16 residues. DNA for the CDR3: TGCAGTGCTAGTCCCGGGACTTACTTAATCACAGATACGCAGTATTTT. It yields the protein CSASPGTYLITDTQYF.

The chain couples TRBV7-3 to TRBJ1-1, with D tentatively TRBD1 (5 bases). The germline V and J ends were trimmed by 6 bases and 4 bases, with 15 bases remaining between them. The CDR3 loop spans 14 amino acids. Per germline, CDR1 SGHTA and CDR2 FQGTGA. CDR3 protein: CASSPGIRTTEAFF. The CDR3, as DNA: TGTGCCAGCAGTCCAGGGATTAGGACCACTGAAGCTTTCTTT.

The gene calls are TRBV2 and TRBJ1-5; a weak D match, TRBD1 (5 bases). The CDR3 contains 18 residues. V shed 5 bases and J shed 4 bases, with 24 bases lying between them. Per germline, CDR1 SNHLY and CDR2 FYNNEI. The CDR3 is CASSLLGPSERENQPQHF. The CDR3 nucleotides are TGTGCCAGCAGTCTTCTGGGACCCTCCGAACGGGAGAATCAGCCCCAGCATTTT.

The V call is TRBV5-1, the J call TRBJ2-7; TRBD2 is a possible D gene (5 bases). V dropped 4 bases and J dropped 3 bases, with 14 bases sitting between them. The length of the CDR3 is 14 residues. Germline-derived CDR1 and CDR2 are SGHRS and YFSETQ. The CDR3 DNA is TGCGCCAGCAGCAACGGGGATGCCCTCTACGAGCAGTACTTC. It translates to CASSNGDALYEQYF.

The genes are TRBV29-1 and TRBJ2-1; 7 positions match TRBD2. The CDR3 spans 13 residues. Germline V gene data show CDR1 as SQVTM and CDR2 as ANQGSEA. J was trimmed by 6 bases and V by 1 base; bases with no gene match: 3. CDR3 nucleotide sequence: TGCAGCGTTGAAGGCGGGAGTATCAATGAGCAGTTCTTC. Translating gives CSVEGGSINEQFF.

This clone is a singleton in its sample. The chain is built from TRBV4-2 and TRBJ1-4; D possibly corresponds to TRBD1 (5 bases). Germline values: CDR1 LGHNA, CDR2 YNFKEQ. The CDR3 is 15 amino acids. The V end lost 4 bases, the J end lost 5 bases, and 14 bases lay between the germline ends. DNA for the CDR3: TGTGCCAGCAGCCCCCGGGGGGGACTCAATGAAAAACTGTTTTTT. Translated: CASSPRGGLNEKLFF.

V is TRBV4-2 and J is TRBJ2-1; perhaps TRBD1 as D (5 bases). CDR3 length: 17 amino acids. Germline CDR1 reads LGHNA; CDR2 reads YNFKEQ. The V end lost 0 bases, the J end lost 2 bases, and 14 bases lay between the germline ends. DNA for the CDR3: TGTGCCAGCAGCCAAGAGGATTTGGCAGGGACCTACAATGAGCAGTTCTTC. Encoded protein: CASSQEDLAGTYNEQFF.

V usage is TRBV19 and J usage is TRBJ2-5; D unclear. V gave up 1 base and J gave up 5 bases, with 8 bases separating them. CDR3 length: 13 residues. Germline CDR1 is LNHDA and CDR2 is SQIVND (reference sequence). The CDR3 DNA follows: TGTGCCAGTAGTATAGCAGGCCGTGAGACCCAGTACTTC. Its translation is CASSIAGRETQYF.

A note on this clone: Mismatch with germline at one junction end may stem from a read error. This chain links TRBV7-9 with TRBJ1-4; the match to TRBD1 covers 7 bases. Germline CDR1 reads SEHNR; CDR2 reads FQNEAQ (reference sequence). The CDR3 loop spans 12 amino acids. CDR3 sequence: CASSRAGTATVF. The CDR3 region has the DNA TGTGCCAGCAGCAGAGCCGGGACAGCTACTGTTTTT.

This clone has a handful of counts. The chain links TRBV6-5 to TRBJ1-2, with 8 bases identical to TRBD1. CDR3 length equals 15 residues. V gave up 2 bases and J gave up 5 bases; unmatched junction bases: 7. Germline lookup yields CDR1 MNHEY and CDR2 SVGAGI. DNA of the CDR3: TGTGCCAGCAGTTACGGACAGGGATTATATTATGGCTACACCTTC. Protein product: CASSYGQGLYYGYTF.

The V and J genes are TRBV4-1 and TRBJ1-1; D possibly corresponds to TRBD1 (5 bases). Trimming cost V 0 bases and J 7 bases, with 9 bases left between them. CDR3 size: 13 residues. CDR1 and CDR2 (germline): MGHRA, YSYEKL. CDR3: CASSQDRRGEAFF. Written as DNA, the CDR3 is TGCGCCAGCAGCCAAGACAGGAGGGGTGAAGCTTTCTTT.

The gene calls are TRBV5-1 and TRBJ2-5; a possible D gene is TRBD1 (6 bases). The CDR3 runs 14 residues. Germline V gene data show CDR1 as SGHRS and CDR2 as YFSETQ. Trimming took 0 bases from V and 5 from J, leaving 11 bases between them. Written as DNA, the CDR3 is TGCGCCAGCAGCTTGGTGGGGGCCAGTGAGACCCAGTACTTC. It translates to CASSLVGASETQYF.

The chain combines TRBV2 with TRBJ1-2, with TRBD1 as a possible D gene (6 bases). The CDR3 contains 16 residues. Looked up from germline, CDR1 is SNHLY and CDR2 is FYNNEI. The ends were cut back, 7 bases at V and 0 bases at J, with 18 bases in the middle. The DNA for the CDR3 is TGTGCCAGCATCCCCTGGGGCCAGGGGACTAACTATGGCTACACCTTC. It codes for CASIPWGQGTNYGYTF. Full variable domain (missing parts from reference TRBV2 and TRBJ1-2): EPEVTQTPSHQVTQMGQEVILRCVPISNHLYFYWYRQILGQKVEFLVSFYNNEISEKSEIFDDQFSVERPDGSNFTLKIRSTKLEDSAMYFCASIPWGQGTNYGYTFGSGTRLTVV.

This chain joins TRBV6-4 and TRBJ2-1, with a tentative D call TRBD1 (5 bases). Per germline, CDR1 MRHNA and CDR2 SNTAGT. The CDR3 loop spans 13 amino acids. Deletions cut 0 bases from V and 9 bases from J, with 9 bases between. The CDR3 DNA follows: TGTGCCAGCAGTGACTCGGGGCAGGGTGAGCAGTTCTTC. This codes for CASSDSGQGEQFF.

By frequency in the sample, this clone is medium-sized. The V call is TRBV28, the J call TRBJ2-1; 7 nucleotides agree with TRBD1. The CDR3 runs to 15 residues. Germline V gene data show CDR1 as MDHEN and CDR2 as SYDVKM. The ends lost 4 bases at V and 6 bases at J; junction bases unmatched: 9. The DNA for the CDR3 is TGTGCCAGCAGTTCCCTGACAGGGTCGGCCAATGAGCAGTTCTTC. Protein sequence: CASSSLTGSANEQFF.

This chain uses TRBV7-3 with TRBJ2-3; D is ambiguous. The length of the CDR3 is 14 residues. Per germline, CDR1 SGHTA and CDR2 FQGTGA. V lost 2 bases, J lost 2 bases, and 8 bases lay in between. The CDR3 sequence is CASSLSSFTDTQYF. The CDR3 nucleotides read TGTGCCAGCAGCTTATCGTCTTTCACAGATACGCAGTATTTT.

This clone has only one observation. J is TRBJ2-7 and V is TRBV6-1; D might be TRBD2 (6 bases). There are 13 residues in the CDR3. Germline CDR1 MNHNS, CDR2 SASEGT. V gave up 2 bases and J gave up 4 bases, with 9 bases separating them. CDR3 bases: TGTGCCAGCAGTGAACATCGGGGGTACGAGCAGTACTTC. It is translated as CASSEHRGYEQYF.

The gene calls are TRBV2 and TRBJ2-3; perhaps TRBD2 as D (5 bases). The germline V gene encodes CDR1 SNHLY and CDR2 FYNNEI. CDR3 length: 15 residues. V lost 4 bases and J lost 1, with 12 bases in between. DNA for the CDR3: TGTGCCAGCAGTGGGCCGGGGAGTGGCACAGATACGCAGTATTTT. It codes for CASSGPGSGTDTQYF. Full variable domain (remainder filled in from reference TRBV2 and TRBJ2-3): EPEVTQTPSHQVTQMGQEVILRCVPISNHLYFYWYRQILGQKVEFLVSFYNNEISEKSEIFDDQFSVERPDGSNFTLKIRSTKLEDSAMYFCASSGPGSGTDTQYFGPGTRLTVL.

The rearrangement joins TRBV27 to TRBJ1-5; D is perhaps TRBD1 (6 bases). This CDR3 has 16 amino acids. V dropped 3 bases and J dropped 6 bases, with 18 bases sitting between them. CDR1 is MNHEY, CDR2 SMNVEV, per germline (reference sequence). CDR3 DNA: TGTGCCAGCAGTTTCTCCCAGACAGGATCGGCTCAGCCCCAGCATTTT. It encodes CASSFSQTGSAQPQHF.

This rearrangement joins TRBV4-3 to TRBJ2-7; D remains ambiguous. Between the trimmed V and J ends, which lost 0 bases and 6 bases, there was a span of 9 bases. The CDR3 extends over 13 amino acids. CDR1 and CDR2 (germline): LGHNA, YSLEER. The CDR3 DNA reads TGCGCCAGCAGCCAAGAGATCGGCGGCGAGCAGTACTTC. It encodes CASSQEIGGEQYF.